These 19 T cell receptor beta chains came from one sample sequenced in a study of CD8+ T cells in alopecia areata. cDNA serving as the sequencing template came from extracted, reverse transcribed RNA. Profiled with immunoSEQ multiplex PCR; TCRdb holds only in-frame clones, not every one. The sample records some 200,000 clones, roughly 64% being singletons. The treatment here: oral pan-JAK inhibitor, 5-10 mg twice daily. The material sequenced was CD4+ T cells sorted from blood, taken at week 24, from a patient treated with tofacitinib. These receptors were taken from a human donor with alopecia areata.

The V call is TRBV5-6, the J call TRBJ2-1; D possibly corresponds to TRBD1 (6 bases). In germline, CDR1 is SGHDT, CDR2 YYEEEE. This CDR3 contains 13 residues. V was shortened by 4 bases and J by 9 bases, with 14 bases between the two germline ends. CDR3 protein: CASSLTGIGEQFF. CDR3 bases: TGTGCCAGCAGCCTGACAGGCATCGGTGAGCAGTTCTTC.

This clone was observed once. The sample contains more than one DNA sequence encoding this CDR3. The chain is built from TRBV20-1 and TRBJ2-3; D remains unclear. The V end was cut by 1 base, the J end by 6 bases, with 5 bases between. CDR3 length: 11 amino acids. The germline gives CDR1 DFQATT, CDR2 SNEGSKA (reference sequence). Here the CDR3 DNA reads TGCAGTGCTAGAGTTTCCGATACGCAGTATTTT. Translating it yields CSARVSDTQYF.

The chain joins TRBV27 to TRBJ2-1, with a weak D call TRBD1 (5 bases). Trimming stripped 6 bases from V and 2 bases from J, with 17 bases between. This CDR3 region has 16 residues. Germline V gene lookup returns CDR1 MNHEY and CDR2 SMNVEV (reference sequence). CDR3 nucleotides: TGTGCCAGCAGCTCCTCCTTAGGGGCAACCTACAATGAGCAGTTCTTC. Encoded protein: CASSSSLGATYNEQFF.

This clone was seen a few times. The chain recombines TRBV28 with TRBJ2-7, with D possibly TRBD2 on 5 matching bases. Between the trimmed V and J ends, which lost 7 bases and 3 bases, there was a span of 10 bases. Germline CDR1 MDHEN, CDR2 SYDVKM. The CDR3 runs to 12 residues. The CDR3 region is CASKARGYEQYF. In nucleotides, the CDR3 is TGTGCCAGCAAGGCACGGGGCTACGAGCAGTACTTC. The variable domain in full, completed from reference TRBV28 and TRBJ2-7, reads DVKVTQSSRYLVKRTGEKVFLECVQDMDHENMFWYRQDPGLGLRLIYFSYDVKMKEKGDIPEGYSVSREKKERFSLILESASTNQTSMYLCASKARGYEQYFGPGTRLTVT.

The chain links TRBV11-2 to TRBJ1-1, with 10 bases matching TRBD1. The trim removed 6 bases at V and 3 bases at J, leaving 4 bases unmatched. The CDR3 sequence is 14 residues long. Per germline, CDR1 SGHAT and CDR2 FQNNGV. Here the CDR3 DNA reads TGTGCCAGCAGATCGACAGGGGGCCACACTGAAGCTTTCTTT. It codes for CASRSTGGHTEAFF.

The chain carries TRBV30 and TRBJ2-2; D perhaps matches TRBD2 (5 bases). The CDR3 spans 13 residues. Germline loops: CDR1 GTSNPN, CDR2 SVGIG (reference sequence). Deletions cut 0 bases from V and 4 bases from J, with 6 bases between. CDR3 DNA: TGTGCCTGGAGTGTTGAGGGCACCGGGGAGCTGTTTTTT. Its translation is CAWSVEGTGELFF.

The rearrangement uses TRBV5-1 and TRBJ2-5; 8 bases match TRBD1. Germline V CDR1 and CDR2: SGHRS, YFSETQ. V gave up 4 bases and J gave up 3 bases; unmatched junction bases: 8. The CDR3 loop spans 15 amino acids. The CDR3 spells CASSRSPTGEETQYF. The DNA of the CDR3 is TGCGCCAGCAGCCGATCACCGACAGGGGAAGAGACCCAGTACTTC.

In this sample, this clone turned up a few times. This chain links TRBV4-3 with TRBJ2-7, with TRBD1 matching over 8 bases. The germline gives CDR1 LGHNA, CDR2 YSLEER. This CDR3 is built from 15 residues. The trim removed 0 bases at V and 7 bases at J, leaving 8 bases unmatched. The CDR3 DNA reads as TGCGCCAGCAGCCAAGATCGGCAGGGGGCGGGGGAGCAGTACTTC. It codes for CASSQDRQGAGEQYF.

V and J are TRBV29-1 and TRBJ2-5; 7 bases are shared with TRBD2. Losses at the gene ends were 4 bases for V and 1 base for J; bases not matched to a gene: 0. The CDR3 covers 12 residues. The germline gives CDR1 SQVTM, CDR2 ANQGSEA. The CDR3 DNA reads TGCAGCGTTGGCGGGGGCCAAGAGACCCAGTACTTC. Encoded protein: CSVGGGQETQYF.

A few counts support this clone. The CDR3 nucleotides read TGTGCCAGCACCCCCCGGCTCAACAGGGACACCGGGGAGCTGTTTTTT. Protein sequence: CASTPRLNRDTGELFF. V and J are TRBV7-2 and TRBJ2-2, with a tentative D call TRBD1 (6 bases). The CDR3 has 16 residues. Germline lookup yields CDR1 SGHTA and CDR2 FQGNSA. The germline V and J ends were trimmed by 7 bases and 3 bases, with 18 bases remaining between them. The whole variable domain, remainder taken from reference TRBV7-2 and TRBJ2-2, is GAGVSQSPSNKVTEKGKDVELRCDPISGHTALYWYRQSLGQGLEFLIYFQGNSAPDKSGLPSDRFSAERTGGSVSTLTIQRTQQEDSAVYLCASTPRLNRDTGELFFGEGSRLTVL.

J is TRBJ1-5 and V is TRBV23-1; the D gene is possibly TRBD1 (6 bases). TRBV23-1 is assigned to the ORF class and has an uncertain function. CDR3 size: 12 residues. The germline V and J ends were trimmed by 6 bases and 4 bases, with 7 bases remaining between them. This chain's CDR3 is CASRTGNQPQHF. In DNA, the CDR3 is TGCGCCAGCAGAACAGGGAATCAGCCCCAGCATTTT.

This chain connects TRBV5-5 to TRBJ1-2; TRBD1 agrees at 7 bases. The CDR3 is made up of 15 amino acids. Germline V gene sequence: CDR1 SGHKS, CDR2 YYEKEE (reference sequence). After removal of 4 bases from V and 5 bases from J, the junction contained 11 bases not matched to a gene. The CDR3 here is CASSAEGQPFYGYTF. The CDR3 region has the DNA TGTGCCAGCAGCGCGGAGGGACAGCCCTTTTATGGCTACACCTTC.

V usage is TRBV6-6 and J usage is TRBJ1-5; D possibly corresponds to TRBD1 (5 bases). Germline V CDR1 and CDR2: MNHNY, SVGAGI (reference sequence). The germline V and J ends were trimmed by 8 bases and 1 base, with 9 bases remaining between them. The CDR3 contains 13 residues. In DNA form, the CDR3 reads TGTGCCAGCGGGAGGGGCAGCAATCAGCCCCAGCATTTT. It encodes CASGRGSNQPQHF.

This chain connects TRBV5-1 to TRBJ2-5; TRBD2 agrees at 7 bases. The germline V gene encodes CDR1 SGHRS and CDR2 YFSETQ. With V trimmed by 0 bases and J by 5 bases, 10 bases remained unmatched. The CDR3 totals 16 residues. CDR3 residues: CASSLVSSGLGETQYF. The DNA of the CDR3 is TGCGCCAGCAGCTTGGTGTCTAGCGGCCTGGGGGAGACCCAGTACTTC.

The V call is TRBV9, the J call TRBJ2-7; D is tentatively TRBD1 or TRBD2 (5 bases each). V lost 1 base and J lost 2, with 16 bases in between. Germline V gene data show CDR1 as SGDLS and CDR2 as YYNGEE. The length of the CDR3 is 16 residues. The CDR3 nucleotides are TGTGCCAGCAGCGTAAACCCTAGGGACGGAACCTACGAGCAGTACTTC. Its protein is CASSVNPRDGTYEQYF.

The chain links TRBV29-1 to TRBJ1-4; possible D gene TRBD1, 5 bases. V lost 6 bases, J lost 8 bases, and 16 bases lay in between. CDR1 and CDR2 (germline): SQVTM, ANQGSEA. There are 13 residues in the CDR3. The CDR3 reads CSVETPGAEKLFF. The CDR3 DNA is TGCAGCGTAGAAACCCCTGGGGCGGAAAAACTGTTTTTT. Full variable domain (rest looked up from reference TRBV29-1 and TRBJ1-4): SAVISQKPSRDICQRGTSLTIQCQVDSQVTMMFWYRQQPGQSLTLIATANQGSEATYESGFVIDKFPISRPNLTFSTLTVSNMSPEDSSIYLCSVETPGAEKLFFGSGTQLSVL.

V and J are TRBV27 and TRBJ1-2, with TRBD1 identical over 7 bases. This CDR3 comprises 15 residues. From germline, CDR1 is MNHEY and CDR2 SMNVEV (reference sequence). The junction had 12 bases not matched to a gene; V was cut back by 6 bases and J by 5 bases. The CDR3 reads CASSTDRDSYYGYTF. Here the CDR3 DNA reads TGTGCCAGCAGCACTGACCGGGACAGCTATTATGGCTACACCTTC.

This clone was seen a few times. The V gene is TRBV28, the J gene TRBJ2-2; maybe TRBD1 (6 bases). Trimming shortened V by 4 bases and J by 0 bases, and 12 bases separated the two germline ends. The CDR3 totals 16 residues. Germline-derived CDR1 and CDR2 are MDHEN and SYDVKM. The CDR3, as DNA: TGTGCCAGCAGTTCTCCAGGGGCCTCGAACACCGGGGAGCTGTTTTTT. Protein: CASSSPGASNTGELFF.

The chain uses TRBV7-9 and TRBJ1-4, with D perhaps matching TRBD1 (5 bases). Trimming removed 3 bases at V and 4 bases at J, with 21 bases between. Per the germline V gene, CDR1 is SEHNR and CDR2 is FQNEAQ (reference sequence). The CDR3 contains 18 residues. The CDR3 region has the DNA TGTGCCAGCAGCTTTTCGGGGACCGGAGTTCGTGGTAATGAAAAACTGTTTTTT. This sequence encodes CASSFSGTGVRGNEKLFF. Complete variable domain (other parts from reference TRBV7-9 and TRBJ1-4): DTGVSQNPRHKITKRGQNVTFRCDPISEHNRLYWYRQTLGQGPEFLTYFQNEAQLEKSRLLSDRFSAERPKGSFSTLEIQRTEQGDSAMYLCASSFSGTGVRGNEKLFFGSGTQLSVL.